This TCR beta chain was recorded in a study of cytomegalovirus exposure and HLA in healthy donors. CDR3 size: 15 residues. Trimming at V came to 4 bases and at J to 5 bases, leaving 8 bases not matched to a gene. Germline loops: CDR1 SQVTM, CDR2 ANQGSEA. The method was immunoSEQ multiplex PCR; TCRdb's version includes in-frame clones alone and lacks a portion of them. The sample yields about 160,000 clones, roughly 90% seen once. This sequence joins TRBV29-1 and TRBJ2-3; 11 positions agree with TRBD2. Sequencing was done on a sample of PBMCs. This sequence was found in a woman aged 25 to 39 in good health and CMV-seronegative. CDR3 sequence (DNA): TGCAGCGTTGTTTCACTAGCGGGAGCGGGAGATACGCAGTATTTT. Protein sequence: CSVVSLAGAGDTQYF.